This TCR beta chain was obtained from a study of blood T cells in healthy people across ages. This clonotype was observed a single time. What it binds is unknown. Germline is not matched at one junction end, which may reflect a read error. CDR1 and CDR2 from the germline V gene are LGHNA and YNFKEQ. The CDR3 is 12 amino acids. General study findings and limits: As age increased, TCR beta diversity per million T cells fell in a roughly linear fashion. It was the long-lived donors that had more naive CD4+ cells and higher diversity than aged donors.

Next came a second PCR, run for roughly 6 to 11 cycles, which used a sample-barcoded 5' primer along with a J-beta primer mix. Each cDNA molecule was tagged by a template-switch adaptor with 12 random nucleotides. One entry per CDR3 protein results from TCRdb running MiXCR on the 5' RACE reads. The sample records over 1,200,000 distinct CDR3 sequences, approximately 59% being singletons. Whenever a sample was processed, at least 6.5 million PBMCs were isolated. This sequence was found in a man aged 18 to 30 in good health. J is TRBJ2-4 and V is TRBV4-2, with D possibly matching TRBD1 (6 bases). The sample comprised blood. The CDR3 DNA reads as TGTACCAGCAGCCAGCTAGGGGGCATTCAGTACTTC. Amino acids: CTSSQLGGIQYF.